The text below deals with one T cell receptor beta chain. The length of the CDR3 is 14 residues. Germline assignment: CDR1 SNHLY and CDR2 FYNNEI. After removal of 5 bases from V and 2 bases from J, the junction contained 2 bases not matched to a gene. Original methodology: Amplification of reference gene primers provided the estimated nucleated cell counts. Measured with immunoSEQ multiplex PCR; TCRdb has only the in-frame clones, and not every one. That table supplies the V and J calls and clone size; D and trimming were determined from the DNA. Of around 100,000 clones detected, about 91% appear once; the ten largest clones hold less than 5.5%. The sample belongs to a study of blood T cell repertoires in COVID-19. Study context: Sources were T cells, B-cell-depleted T cells, or PBMCs; the material itself was cDNA or gDNA.

The chain has TRBV2 and TRBJ2-7; 11 nucleotides line up with TRBD1. Sample: peripheral blood. This TCR was sampled from a man aged 18 to 29 with acute or convalescent COVID-19. CDR3 protein: CASSWDRGTYEQYF. In DNA form, the CDR3 reads TGTGCCAGCAGTTGGGACAGGGGGACCTACGAGCAGTACTTC.